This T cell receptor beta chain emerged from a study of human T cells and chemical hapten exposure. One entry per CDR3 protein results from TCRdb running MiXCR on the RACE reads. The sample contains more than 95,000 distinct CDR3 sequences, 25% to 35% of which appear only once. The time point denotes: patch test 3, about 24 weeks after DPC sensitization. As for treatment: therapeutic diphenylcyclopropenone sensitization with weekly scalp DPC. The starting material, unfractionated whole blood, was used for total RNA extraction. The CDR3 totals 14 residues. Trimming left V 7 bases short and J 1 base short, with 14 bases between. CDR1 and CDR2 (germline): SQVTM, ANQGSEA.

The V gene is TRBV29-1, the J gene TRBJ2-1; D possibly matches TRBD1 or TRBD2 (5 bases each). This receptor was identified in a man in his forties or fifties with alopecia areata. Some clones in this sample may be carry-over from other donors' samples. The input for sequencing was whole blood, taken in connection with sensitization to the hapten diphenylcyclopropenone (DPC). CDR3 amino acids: CSAGGEISYNEQFF. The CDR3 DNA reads TGCAGCGCTGGGGGAGAAATATCCTACAATGAGCAGTTCTTC.